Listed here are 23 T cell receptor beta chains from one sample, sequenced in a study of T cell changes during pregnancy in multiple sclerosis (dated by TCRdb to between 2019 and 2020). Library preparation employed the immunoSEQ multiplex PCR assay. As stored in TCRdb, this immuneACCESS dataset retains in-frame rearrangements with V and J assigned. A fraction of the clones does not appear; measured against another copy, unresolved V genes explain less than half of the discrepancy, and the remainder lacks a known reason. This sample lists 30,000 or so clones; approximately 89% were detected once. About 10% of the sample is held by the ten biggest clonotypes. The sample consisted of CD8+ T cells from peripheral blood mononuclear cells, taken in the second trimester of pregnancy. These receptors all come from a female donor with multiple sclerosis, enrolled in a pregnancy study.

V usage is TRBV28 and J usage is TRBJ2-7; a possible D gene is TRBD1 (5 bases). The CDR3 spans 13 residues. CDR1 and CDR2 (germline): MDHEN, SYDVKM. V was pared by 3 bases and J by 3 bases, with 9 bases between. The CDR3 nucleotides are TGTGCCAGCAGTTTCCGACAGATCTACGAGCAGTACTTC. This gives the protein CASSFRQIYEQYF.

CDR3: CASSLDPGLAGGLTDTQYF. The CDR3 region has the DNA TGTGCCAGCAGCTTAGACCCGGGACTAGCGGGGGGGCTCACAGATACGCAGTATTTT. This chain joins TRBV7-9 and TRBJ2-3; 16 bases are a match to TRBD2. The CDR3 is made up of 19 amino acids. Germline trimming cut 1 base from V and 2 bases from J; bases unmatched to any gene: 6. CDR1 and CDR2 (germline): SEHNR, FQNEAQ (reference sequence). Based on the CDR3 plus reference TRBV7-9 and TRBJ2-3, the full variable domain is DTGVSQNPRHKITKRGQNVTFRCDPISEHNRLYWYRQTLGQGPEFLTYFQNEAQLEKSRLLSDRFSAERPKGSFSTLEIQRTEQGDSAMYLCASSLDPGLAGGLTDTQYFGPGTRLTVL.

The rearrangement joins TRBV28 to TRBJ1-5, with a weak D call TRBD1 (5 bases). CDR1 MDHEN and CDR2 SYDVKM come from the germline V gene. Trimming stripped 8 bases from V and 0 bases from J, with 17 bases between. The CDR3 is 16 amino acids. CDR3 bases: TGTGCCAGCGGAATCGCCTGGACATCTAGCAATCAGCCCCAGCATTTT. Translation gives CASGIAWTSSNQPQHF.

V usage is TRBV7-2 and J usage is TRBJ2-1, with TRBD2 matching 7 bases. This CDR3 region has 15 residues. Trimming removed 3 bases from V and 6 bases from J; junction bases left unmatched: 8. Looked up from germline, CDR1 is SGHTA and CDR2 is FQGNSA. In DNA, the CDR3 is TGTGCCAGCAGCTTTGGGCGGGAGACGGGCAATGAGCAGTTCTTC. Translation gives CASSFGRETGNEQFF.

This chain's CDR3 is CASSRGATRFEQYF. In DNA, the CDR3 is TGTGCCAGCAGCCGGGGGGCCACCCGCTTTGAGCAGTACTTC. The chain joins TRBV6-5 to TRBJ2-7; weak D call: TRBD2 (7 bases). Trimming removed 6 bases at V and 7 bases at J, with 19 bases between. The CDR3 has 14 amino acids. The germline gives CDR1 MNHEY, CDR2 SVGAGI.

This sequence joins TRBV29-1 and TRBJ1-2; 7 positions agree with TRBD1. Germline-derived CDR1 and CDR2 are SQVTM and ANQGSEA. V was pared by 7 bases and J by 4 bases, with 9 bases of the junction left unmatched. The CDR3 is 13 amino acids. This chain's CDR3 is CSDRTGDIYGYTF. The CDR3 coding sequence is TGCAGCGACAGGACAGGAGACATCTATGGCTACACCTTC.

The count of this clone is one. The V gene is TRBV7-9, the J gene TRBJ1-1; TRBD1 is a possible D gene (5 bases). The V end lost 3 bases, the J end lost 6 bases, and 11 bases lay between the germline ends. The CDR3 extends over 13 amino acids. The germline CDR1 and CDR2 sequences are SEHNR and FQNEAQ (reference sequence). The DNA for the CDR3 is TGTGCCAGCAGCTTGGGCAGGGTCTCTGAAGCTTTCTTT. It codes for CASSLGRVSEAFF.

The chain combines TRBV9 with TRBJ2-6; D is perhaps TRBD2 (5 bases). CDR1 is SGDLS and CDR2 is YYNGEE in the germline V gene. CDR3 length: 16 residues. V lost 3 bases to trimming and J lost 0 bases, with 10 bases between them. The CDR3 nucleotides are TGTGCCAGCAGCGGAGAGGGTAGCTCTGGGGCCAACGTCCTGACTTTC. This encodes CASSGEGSSGANVLTF.

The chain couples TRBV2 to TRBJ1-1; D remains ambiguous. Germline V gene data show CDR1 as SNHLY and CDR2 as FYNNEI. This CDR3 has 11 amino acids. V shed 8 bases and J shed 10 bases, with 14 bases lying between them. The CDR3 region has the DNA TGTGCCAGCCCGCTTAGATCGGGAGCTTTCTTT. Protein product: CASPLRSGAFF.

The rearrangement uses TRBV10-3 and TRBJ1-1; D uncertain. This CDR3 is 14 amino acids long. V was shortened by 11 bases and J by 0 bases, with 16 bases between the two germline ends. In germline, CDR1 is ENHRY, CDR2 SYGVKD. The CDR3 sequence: CAAAGPGMNTEAFF. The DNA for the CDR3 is TGTGCCGCGGCGGGTCCGGGGATGAACACTGAAGCTTTCTTT.

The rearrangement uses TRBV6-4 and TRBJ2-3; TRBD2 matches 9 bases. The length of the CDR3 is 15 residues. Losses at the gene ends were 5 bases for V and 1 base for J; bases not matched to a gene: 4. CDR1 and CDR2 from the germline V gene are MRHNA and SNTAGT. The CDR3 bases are TGTGCCAGCAGTTTAGCGGGAGACGGCACAGATACGCAGTATTTT. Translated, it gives CASSLAGDGTDTQYF.

The CDR3 DNA follows: TGTGCCAGCAGCGAAATTCACCTGAGCTCCTACAATGAGCAGTTCTTC. Amino acid sequence: CASSEIHLSSYNEQFF. The V call is TRBV16, the J call TRBJ2-1, with D hard to call. V was clipped by 5 bases and J by 0 bases, with 14 bases between them. Germline values: CDR1 KGHSY, CDR2 FQNENV. The CDR3 runs 16 residues.

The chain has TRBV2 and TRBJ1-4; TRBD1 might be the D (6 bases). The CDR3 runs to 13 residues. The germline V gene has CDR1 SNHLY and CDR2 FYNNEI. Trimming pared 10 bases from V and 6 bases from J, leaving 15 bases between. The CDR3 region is CAILYREDEKLFF. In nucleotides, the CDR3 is TGTGCCATCTTGTACAGGGAAGATGAAAAACTGTTTTTT.

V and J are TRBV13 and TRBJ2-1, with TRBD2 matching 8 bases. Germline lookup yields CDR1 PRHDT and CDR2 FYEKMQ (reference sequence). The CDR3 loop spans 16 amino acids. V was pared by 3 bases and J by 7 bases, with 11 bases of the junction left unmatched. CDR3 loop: CASSFTNGGAGNEQFF. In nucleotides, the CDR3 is TGTGCCAGCAGCTTTACAAACGGGGGGGCCGGTAATGAGCAGTTCTTC.

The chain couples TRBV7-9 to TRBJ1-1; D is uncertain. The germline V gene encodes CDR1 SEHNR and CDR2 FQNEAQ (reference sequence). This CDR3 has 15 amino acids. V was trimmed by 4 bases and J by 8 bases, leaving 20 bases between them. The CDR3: CASSSPMPSHEEAFF. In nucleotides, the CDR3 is TGTGCCAGCAGCTCGCCCATGCCGTCCCACGAGGAAGCTTTCTTT. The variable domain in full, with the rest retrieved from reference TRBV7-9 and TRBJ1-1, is DTGVSQNPRHKITKRGQNVTFRCDPISEHNRLYWYRQTLGQGPEFLTYFQNEAQLEKSRLLSDRFSAERPKGSFSTLEIQRTEQGDSAMYLCASSSPMPSHEEAFFGQGTRLTVV.

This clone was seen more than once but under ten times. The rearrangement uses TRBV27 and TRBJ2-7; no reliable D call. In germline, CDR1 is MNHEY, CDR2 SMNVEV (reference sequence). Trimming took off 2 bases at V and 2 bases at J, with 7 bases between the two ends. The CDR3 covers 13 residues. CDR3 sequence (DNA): TGTGCCAGCAGTTTAGGGCAGACCTACGAGCAGTACTTC. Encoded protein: CASSLGQTYEQYF.

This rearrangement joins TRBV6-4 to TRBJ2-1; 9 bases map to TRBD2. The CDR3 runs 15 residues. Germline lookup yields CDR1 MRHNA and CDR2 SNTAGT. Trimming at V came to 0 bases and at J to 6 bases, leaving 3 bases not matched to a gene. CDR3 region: CASSDSKLAGNEQFF. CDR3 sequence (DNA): TGTGCCAGCAGTGACTCAAAACTAGCGGGCAATGAGCAGTTCTTC.

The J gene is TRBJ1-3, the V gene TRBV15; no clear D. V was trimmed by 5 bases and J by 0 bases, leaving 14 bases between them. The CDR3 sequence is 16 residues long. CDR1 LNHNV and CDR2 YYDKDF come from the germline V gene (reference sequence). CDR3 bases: TGTGCCACCAGCGCAACGACGGAGATCTCTGGAAACACCATATATTTT. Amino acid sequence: CATSATTEISGNTIYF. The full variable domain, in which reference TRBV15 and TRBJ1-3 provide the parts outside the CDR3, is DAMVIQNPRYQVTQFGKPVTLSCSQTLNHNVMYWYQQKSSQAPKLLFHYYDKDFNNEADTPDNFQSRRPNTSFCFLDIRSPGLGDTAMYLCATSATTEISGNTIYFGEGSWLTVV.

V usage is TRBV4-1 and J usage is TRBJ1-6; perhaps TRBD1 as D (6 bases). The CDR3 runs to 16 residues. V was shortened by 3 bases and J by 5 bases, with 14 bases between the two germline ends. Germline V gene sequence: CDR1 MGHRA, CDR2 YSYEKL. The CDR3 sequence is CASSHLTTGHNSPLHF. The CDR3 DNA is TGCGCCAGCAGCCACCTCACGACAGGCCATAATTCACCCCTCCACTTT.

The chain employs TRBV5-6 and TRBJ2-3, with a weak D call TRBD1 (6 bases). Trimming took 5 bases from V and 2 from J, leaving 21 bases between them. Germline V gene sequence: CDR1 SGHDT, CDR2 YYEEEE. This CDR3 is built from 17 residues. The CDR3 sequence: CASSSRPGQLFTDTQYF. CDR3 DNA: TGTGCCAGCAGTTCCCGTCCCGGACAGTTATTCACAGATACGCAGTATTTT. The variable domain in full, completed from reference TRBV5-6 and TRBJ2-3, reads DAGVTQSPTHLIKTRGQQVTLRCSPKSGHDTVSWYQQALGQGPQFIFQYYEEEERQRGNFPDRFSGHQFPNYSSELNVNALLLGDSALYLCASSSRPGQLFTDTQYFGPGTRLTVL.

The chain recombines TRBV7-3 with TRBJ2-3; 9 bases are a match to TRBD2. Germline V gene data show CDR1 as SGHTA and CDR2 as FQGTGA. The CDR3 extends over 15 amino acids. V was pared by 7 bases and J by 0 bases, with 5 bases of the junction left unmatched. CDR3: CASTQRGASTDTQYF. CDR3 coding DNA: TGTGCCAGCACCCAGCGGGGGGCCAGCACAGATACGCAGTATTTT.

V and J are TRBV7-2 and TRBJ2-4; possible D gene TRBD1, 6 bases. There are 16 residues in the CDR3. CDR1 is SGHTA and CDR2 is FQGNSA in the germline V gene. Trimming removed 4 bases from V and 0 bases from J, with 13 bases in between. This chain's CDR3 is CASSSDRFLAKNIQYF. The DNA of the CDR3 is TGTGCCAGCAGCTCTGACAGGTTCCTAGCCAAAAACATTCAGTACTTC.

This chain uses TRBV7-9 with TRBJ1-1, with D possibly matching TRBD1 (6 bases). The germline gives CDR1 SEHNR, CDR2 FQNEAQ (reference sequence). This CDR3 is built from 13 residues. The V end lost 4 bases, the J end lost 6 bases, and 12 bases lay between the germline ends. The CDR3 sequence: CASSYPGVPEAFF. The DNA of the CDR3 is TGTGCCAGCAGCTACCCAGGGGTCCCTGAAGCTTTCTTT.